The 16 T cell receptor beta chains in this list originate from one sample, sequenced in a study of OX40 agonist ivuxolimab in advanced cancers. Assay used: immunoSEQ multiplex PCR; TCRdb lists only in-frame clones, some missing. The repertoire has tens of thousands of clones, 80% to 95% of them found once; the top ten carry more than 8.5%. The source was CD4+ or CD8+ T cells sorted from blood, collected in a trial of the OX40 agonist ivuxolimab. The source is an adult with an advanced solid tumor such as melanoma, head and neck, liver or kidney cancer.

The chain links TRBV10-1 to TRBJ2-1; no clear D. The germline gives CDR1 WNHNN, CDR2 SYGVQD (reference sequence). This CDR3 contains 13 residues. V dropped 2 bases and J dropped 7 bases, with 9 bases sitting between them. CDR3 protein: CASSEGLGNEQFF. CDR3 coding DNA: TGCGCCAGCAGTGAGGGTTTAGGAAATGAGCAGTTCTTC.

The chain joins TRBV5-6 to TRBJ1-1; D is ambiguous. Trimming took off 2 bases at V and 3 bases at J, with 11 bases between the two ends. This CDR3 spans 14 amino acids. In germline, CDR1 is SGHDT, CDR2 YYEEEE. The CDR3 nucleotides are TGTGCCAGCAGCTTAGGAGTTACGGACACTGAAGCTTTCTTT. This translates into CASSLGVTDTEAFF. The full variable domain, in which reference TRBV5-6 and TRBJ1-1 provide the parts outside the CDR3, is DAGVTQSPTHLIKTRGQQVTLRCSPKSGHDTVSWYQQALGQGPQFIFQYYEEEERQRGNFPDRFSGHQFPNYSSELNVNALLLGDSALYLCASSLGVTDTEAFFGQGTRLTVV.

This sequence joins TRBV10-3 and TRBJ2-5, with D perhaps TRBD2 (7 bases). Deletions cut 2 bases from V and 4 bases from J, with 8 bases between. This CDR3 comprises 13 residues. Germline V CDR1 and CDR2: ENHRY, SYGVKD. DNA of the CDR3: TGTGCCATCAGTGAGAGGGGGGGAGAGACCCAGTACTTC. Translating it yields CAISERGGETQYF.

This rearrangement joins TRBV5-1 to TRBJ2-2, with 7 bases identical to TRBD1. V was pared by 0 bases and J by 5 bases, with 7 bases of the junction left unmatched. Germline lookup yields CDR1 SGHRS and CDR2 YFSETQ. The CDR3 length is 16 residues. CDR3 bases: TGCGCCAGCAGCTTGGGGGGACAGATGGTAACCGGGGAGCTGTTTTTT. Amino acids: CASSLGGQMVTGELFF.

This sequence joins TRBV6-5 and TRBJ1-1; D is undetermined. V gave up 5 bases and J gave up 5 bases, with 9 bases separating them. Germline V gene lookup returns CDR1 MNHEY and CDR2 SVGAGI. The CDR3 covers 12 residues. The CDR3 bases are TGTGCCAGCAGTCTCCACCGAACTGAAGCTTTCTTT. Translating it yields CASSLHRTEAFF.

Regarding this clone: At one of its ends the junction is not consistent with the germline gene, which may arise from a read error. The rearrangement links TRBV7-7 to TRBJ2-3; no firm D call. Germline V lookup: CDR1 SSHAT, CDR2 FNYEAQ (reference sequence). The CDR3 is 13 amino acids. The CDR3: CASSPDLTDTQYF. Written as DNA, the CDR3 is TGTGCTAGCAGTCCTGACCTCACAGATACGCAGTATTTT.

The V gene is TRBV4-1, the J gene TRBJ2-7; 10 bases agree with TRBD2. This CDR3 region has 13 residues. Unmatched junction bases numbered 2, after V lost 6 bases and J lost 3 bases. CDR1 MGHRA and CDR2 YSYEKL come from the germline V gene. CDR3 coding DNA: TGCGCCAGCAGTTTAGCGGGGGGCTACGAGCAGTACTTC. Amino acids: CASSLAGGYEQYF.

The chain carries TRBV7-8 and TRBJ2-5, with 8 bases matching TRBD1. Germline values: CDR1 SGHVS, CDR2 FQNEAQ. The CDR3 is 17 residues long. J lost 5 bases, V lost 3 bases, and 14 bases had no gene match. CDR3 region: CASSFPQGAPGGETQYF. CDR3 sequence (DNA): TGTGCCAGCAGCTTCCCGCAGGGGGCGCCTGGGGGGGAGACCCAGTACTTC.

This clone was seen once. The chain joins TRBV2 to TRBJ2-3; 13 bases line up with TRBD2. The CDR3 has 15 amino acids. Germline V CDR1 and CDR2: SNHLY, FYNNEI. Trimming at V came to 5 bases and at J to 3 bases, leaving 2 bases not matched to a gene. Written as DNA, the CDR3 is TGTGCCAGCAGTCCGACTAGCGGGGGGACAGATACGCAGTATTTT. Translation: CASSPTSGGTDTQYF.

This clone was observed once. The rearrangement uses TRBV12-5 and TRBJ2-1; unclear D gene. Germline V gene data show CDR1 as LGHNT and CDR2 as FRNRAP. The CDR3 covers 11 residues. V was trimmed by 2 bases and J by 10 bases, leaving 6 bases between them. CDR3 DNA sequence: TGTGCTAGTGGTTTGTTACTAGAGCAGTTCTTC. Protein sequence: CASGLLLEQFF.

This chain connects TRBV27 to TRBJ2-2, with 8 bases matching TRBD2. The ends lost 2 bases at V and 4 bases at J; junction bases unmatched: 0. The germline V gene encodes CDR1 MNHEY and CDR2 SMNVEV (reference sequence). The CDR3 loop spans 14 amino acids. CDR3 nucleotide sequence: TGTGCCAGCAGTTTAGGACTAGCCACCGGGGAGCTGTTTTTT. Amino acids: CASSLGLATGELFF.

The chain recombines TRBV4-1 with TRBJ1-6; D is uncertain. CDR1 and CDR2 (germline): MGHRA, YSYEKL. The CDR3 totals 15 residues. V lost 4 bases to trimming and J lost 3 bases, with 10 bases between them. The CDR3: CASSLEQLYNSPLHF. The CDR3 nucleotides read TGCGCCAGCAGCCTAGAACAGCTCTATAATTCACCCCTCCACTTT.

V usage is TRBV5-4 and J usage is TRBJ1-1; D unclear. This CDR3 comprises 13 residues. CDR1 and CDR2 from the germline V gene are SGHNT and YYREEE (reference sequence). V shed 4 bases and J shed 2 bases, with 9 bases lying between them. Written as DNA, the CDR3 is TGTGCCAGCAGCCATGGTCCCAACACTGAAGCTTTCTTT. Residues: CASSHGPNTEAFF. The full variable domain, with the rest looked up from reference TRBV5-4 and TRBJ1-1, is ETGVTQSPTHLIKTRGQQVTLRCSSQSGHNTVSWYQQALGQGPQFIFQYYREEENGRGNFPPRFSGLQFPNYSSELNVNALELDDSALYLCASSHGPNTEAFFGQGTRLTVV.

The chain combines TRBV4-3 with TRBJ2-7; TRBD1 is a possible D gene (6 bases). Germline lookup yields CDR1 LGHNA and CDR2 YSLEER. This CDR3 has 15 amino acids. Trimming removed 0 bases from V and 3 bases from J, with 12 bases in between. The CDR3 spells CASSQDTGTLYEQYF. DNA of the CDR3: TGCGCCAGCAGCCAAGATACAGGGACCCTCTACGAGCAGTACTTC.

The genes are TRBV4-1 and TRBJ2-7, with D hard to call. Germline-derived CDR1 and CDR2 are MGHRA and YSYEKL. CDR3 length equals 14 residues. Trimming stripped 1 base from V and 3 bases from J, with 10 bases between. The CDR3 sequence: CASSQVPSNYEQYF. In DNA, the CDR3 is TGCGCCAGCAGCCAAGTCCCCTCAAACTACGAGCAGTACTTC.

V usage is TRBV11-2 and J usage is TRBJ2-1; a possible D gene is TRBD1 (7 bases). The CDR3 runs to 16 residues. The germline CDR1 and CDR2 sequences are SGHAT and FQNNGV. The germline V and J ends were trimmed by 5 bases and 2 bases, with 16 bases remaining between them. CDR3 region: CASSLGGGVAYNEQFF. CDR3 in DNA: TGTGCCAGCAGCCTAGGGGGCGGGGTGGCCTACAATGAGCAGTTCTTC.